This TCR beta chain stems from a study of a mutant IDH1 vaccine in newly diagnosed glioma. Study at large: Vaccines began 4-6 weeks after radiotherapy alone, or with temozolomide cycles. Previous care, which was radiotherapy, temozolomide, or both, most often involved both. Broader study findings: There seemed to be no relation between pseudoprogression and changes in top peripheral T cell clonotypes.

Some clones are missing from TCRdb's copy, which holds only in-frame ones; the method was immunoSEQ multiplex PCR. This table has tens of thousands of clones, 85% to 90% appearing once. With respect to this clone: Its antigen is still unknown.

Time point reported: week 11, during vaccination. Vaccination used 300 ug of mutant IDH1 20-mer peptide per dose, with topical imiquimod. Donors harbored newly found WHO grade 3 or 4 IDH1-mutant, ATRX-lost astrocytomas. The V and J ends lost 1 base and 0 bases respectively, with 13 bases between them. This CDR3 is built from 16 residues. Germline CDR1 and CDR2: MNHNS and SASEGT. This chain links TRBV6-1 with TRBJ2-7, with D possibly TRBD2 on 6 matching bases. The sequenced sample was PBMCs, obtained from a glioma patient whose treatment included an IDH1 peptide vaccine. The source of this sequence is a woman between 40 and 50 years old with glioma. This CDR3 reads CASSEGTLASSYEQYF. CDR3 nucleotide sequence: TGTGCCAGCAGTGAAGGTACTCTAGCGAGCTCCTACGAGCAGTACTTC.